This T cell receptor (beta chain) originates from a study of blood T cell repertoires in COVID-19. Study as a whole: Acute-phase and convalescent COVID-19 samples originated in the United States, Italy and Spain.

With 4 bases removed from V and 8 bases from J, the gap between germline ends came to 12 bases. Germline V gives CDR1 SNHLY, CDR2 FYNNEI. The CDR3 consists of 13 residues. Generated by immunoSEQ multiplex PCR, the TCRdb table keeps only in-frame clones and is missing some. The repertoire holds more than 25,000 clones, with roughly four fifths as singletons. Sequencing was performed on peripheral blood. V is TRBV2 and J is TRBJ2-1; D is unclear. The receptor was derived from a human donor in a cohort sampled during active COVID-19. CDR3 in DNA: TGTGCCAGCAGTGCTGGGCCCGGCCATGAGCAGTTCTTC. It yields the protein CASSAGPGHEQFF.